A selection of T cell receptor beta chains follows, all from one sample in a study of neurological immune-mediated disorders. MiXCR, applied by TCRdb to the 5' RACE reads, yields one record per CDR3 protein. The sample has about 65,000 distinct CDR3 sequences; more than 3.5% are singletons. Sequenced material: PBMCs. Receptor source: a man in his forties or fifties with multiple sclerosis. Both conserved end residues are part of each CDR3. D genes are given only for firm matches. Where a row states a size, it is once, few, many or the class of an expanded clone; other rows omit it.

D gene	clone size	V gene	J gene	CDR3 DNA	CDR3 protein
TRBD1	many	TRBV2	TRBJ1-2	TGTGCCAGCGGGTGGGGACAGGCCCGGCTCTATGGCTACACCTTC	CASGWGQARLYGYTF
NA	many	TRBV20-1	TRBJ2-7	TGCAGTGCTAGCCAAGGGGGGGCACAGTACTTC	CSASQGGAQYF
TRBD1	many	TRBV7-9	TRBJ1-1	TGTGCCAGCAGCTTGGGGGACAGGGGGCGAATGAACACTGAAGCTTTCTTT	CASSLGDRGRMNTEAFF
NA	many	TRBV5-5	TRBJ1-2	TGTGCCAGCAGCTTGTCCGGTGAAAGGGTCTATGGCTACACCTTC	CASSLSGERVYGYTF
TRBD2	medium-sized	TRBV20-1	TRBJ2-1	TGCAGTGCTAGAGGGCCTAGCGGGGTAACCTACAATGAGCAGTTCTTC	CSARGPSGVTYNEQFF
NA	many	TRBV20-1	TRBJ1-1	TGCAGTGCTAGCGGAGGGTCTGAAGCTTTCTTT	CSASGGSEAFF
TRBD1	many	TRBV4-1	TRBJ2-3	TGCGCCAGCAGGAGGACAGGGCTGAAAACAGATACGCAGTATTTT	CASRRTGLKTDTQYF
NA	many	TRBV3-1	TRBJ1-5	TGTGCCAGCAGCCAAAGTTTCGGGCAGCCCCAGCATTTT	CASSQSFGQPQHF
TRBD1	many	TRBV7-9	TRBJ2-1	TGTGCCAGCAGCTTAGCGCTATTGGACAGGTCCGTTTTCTTC	CASSLALLDRSVFF
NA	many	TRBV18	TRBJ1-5	TGTGCCAGCTCAGCGGCAGTCAATCAGCCCCAGCATTTT	CASSAAVNQPQHF
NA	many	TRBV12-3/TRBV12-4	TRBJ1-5	TGTGCCAGCAGCCGCGAGAGGACAGTGATCACTAGCAATCAGCCCCAGCATTTT	CASSRERTVITSNQPQHF
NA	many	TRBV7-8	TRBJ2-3	TGTGCCAGCAGCTTAGTGTACTGGGGTGATACGCAGTATTTT	CASSLVYWGDTQYF
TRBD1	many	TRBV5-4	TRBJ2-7	TGTGCCAGCAGCCTAGGACAGGGGGTACCTAAGGACGAGCAGTACTTC	CASSLGQGVPKDEQYF
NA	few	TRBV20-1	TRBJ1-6	TGCAGTGCTAGAGCAGGCGGCCCTGCGACACCCCTCAACTTT	CSARAGGPATPLNF
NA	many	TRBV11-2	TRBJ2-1	TGTGCCAGCAGCGACCGGATCTACAATGAGCAGTTCTTC	CASSDRIYNEQFF
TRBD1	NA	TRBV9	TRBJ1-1	TGTGCCAGCAGCGGAGTGGACAGGGGCCGGACTGAAACTTTCTTT	CASSGVDRGRTETFF
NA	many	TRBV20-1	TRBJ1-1	TGCAGTGTTGGGGGGATGAACACTGAAGCTTTCTTT	CSVGGMNTEAFF
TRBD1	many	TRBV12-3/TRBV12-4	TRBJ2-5	TGTGCCAGCAGCCGATCTACAGGGGGAGAGACCCAGTACTTC	CASSRSTGGETQYF
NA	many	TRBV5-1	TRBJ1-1	TGCGCCAGCAGCTTGGGGTCGGATCGGGAAGCTTTCTTT	CASSLGSDREAFF
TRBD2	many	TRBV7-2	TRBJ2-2	TGTGCCAGCAGCTTGCTGCGGGGGGGGACCGGGGAGCTGTTTTTT	CASSLLRGGTGELFF
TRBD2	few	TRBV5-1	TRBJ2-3	TGCGCCAGCAGCCCCAGCGGGGGGCCAGCAGATACGCAGTATTTT	CASSPSGGPADTQYF
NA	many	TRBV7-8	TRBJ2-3	TGTGCCAGCAGCTGGTTGGATACGCAGTATTTT	CASSWLDTQYF
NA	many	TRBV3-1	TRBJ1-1	TGTGCCAGCAGCCAATCTTACCGCAGGGAATGGGTCACTGAAGCTTTCTTT	CASSQSYRREWVTEAFF
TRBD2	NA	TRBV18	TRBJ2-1	TGTGCCAGCTCACCACGGTACGCTAGCGGGAACAATGAGCAGTTCTTC	CASSPRYASGNNEQFF
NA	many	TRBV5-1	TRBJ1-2	TGCGCCAGCAGCTCGACCCCCGGTGGACAGAACCTTTATGGCTACACCTTC	CASSSTPGGQNLYGYTF
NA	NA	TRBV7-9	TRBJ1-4	TGTGCCAGCAGCTTAATCTCTACAGAGAATGAAAAACTGTTTTTT	CASSLISTENEKLFF
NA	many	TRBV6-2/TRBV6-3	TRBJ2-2	TGTGCCAGCAGCTACTCTAACACCGGGGAGCTGTTTTTT	CASSYSNTGELFF
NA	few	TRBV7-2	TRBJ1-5	TGTGCCAGCAGCTTACACAGACTCAATCAGCCCCAGCATTTT	CASSLHRLNQPQHF
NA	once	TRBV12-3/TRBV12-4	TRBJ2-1	TGTGCCAGCACCAAAAATACGGATGAGCAGTTCTTC	CASTKNTDEQFF
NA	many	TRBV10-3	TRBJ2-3	TGTGCCATCAGTGAAGGAGGGAAGGGAGTGACGCAGTATTTT	CAISEGGKGVTQYF
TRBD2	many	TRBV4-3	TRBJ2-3	TGCGCCAGCAGCCAAGGGTACTCTAGCGGGGGGCAAAATACGCAGTATTTT	CASSQGYSSGGQNTQYF
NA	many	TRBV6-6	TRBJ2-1	TGTGCCAGCAGTTTGCACCCGGGACACCTCTTGTCGAATGAGCAGTTCTTC	CASSLHPGHLLSNEQFF
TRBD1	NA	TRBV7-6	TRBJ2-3	TGTGCCAGCAGCTTATCGCGGGGACAGGGGACAGATACGCAGTATTTT	CASSLSRGQGTDTQYF
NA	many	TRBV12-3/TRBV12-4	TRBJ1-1	TGTGCCAGCAGCTCCGGGACAAGGAACACTGAAGCTTTCTTT	CASSSGTRNTEAFF
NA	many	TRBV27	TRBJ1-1	TGTGCCAGCAGCCCGGCAGGAGGGGCCCGCGCTTTCTTT	CASSPAGGARAFF
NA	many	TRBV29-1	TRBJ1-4	TGCAGCGTTGCTCGGGGAAATGAAAAACTGTTTTTT	CSVARGNEKLFF
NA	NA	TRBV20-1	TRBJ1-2	TGCAGTGCCCCCCGAGGTCCTAACTATGGCTACACCTTC	CSAPRGPNYGYTF
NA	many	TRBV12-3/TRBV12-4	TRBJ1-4	TGTGCCAGCAGTTCCGGTCGTCGGCCTAATGAAAAACTGTTTTTT	CASSSGRRPNEKLFF
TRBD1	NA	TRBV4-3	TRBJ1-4	TGCGCCAGCAGCCGGATGCCTATTGGGACAGGGGAAGAAAAACTGTTTTTT	CASSRMPIGTGEEKLFF
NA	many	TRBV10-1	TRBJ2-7	TGCGCCAGCAGTAGTAGACGGCAGGGGCCCGATTACGAGCAGTACTTC	CASSSRRQGPDYEQYF
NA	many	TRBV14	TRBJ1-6	TGTGCCAGCAGCCAATCCTTTCGGGGTTCACCCCTCCACTTT	CASSQSFRGSPLHF
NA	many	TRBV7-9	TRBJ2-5	TGTGCCAGCAGCTTAGTCCGAGAGACCCAGTACTTC	CASSLVRETQYF
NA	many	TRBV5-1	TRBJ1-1	TGCGCCAGCAGCTTCCCCCTTGAAGCAACTCAGAACACTGAAGCTTTCTTT	CASSFPLEATQNTEAFF
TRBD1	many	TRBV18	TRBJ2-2	TGTGCCAGCTCACCCCGGACAGGGAGGATCGGGAACACCGGGGAGCTGTTTTTT	CASSPRTGRIGNTGELFF
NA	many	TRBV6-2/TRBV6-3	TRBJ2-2	TGTGCCAGCAGAGACAGTTTGAACACCGGGGAGCTGTTTTTT	CASRDSLNTGELFF
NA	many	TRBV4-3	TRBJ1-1	TGCGCCAGCAGCCAAGAGGGCTGGGGCACTGAAGCTTTCTTT	CASSQEGWGTEAFF
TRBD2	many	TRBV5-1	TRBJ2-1	TGCGCCAGCAGCCTGAGGGCTAGCGGGGGGGCCAGCTATGAGCAGTTCTTC	CASSLRASGGASYEQFF
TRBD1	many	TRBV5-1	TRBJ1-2	TGCGCCAGCAGCTTGGCCGGGACAGACTATGGCTACACCTTC	CASSLAGTDYGYTF